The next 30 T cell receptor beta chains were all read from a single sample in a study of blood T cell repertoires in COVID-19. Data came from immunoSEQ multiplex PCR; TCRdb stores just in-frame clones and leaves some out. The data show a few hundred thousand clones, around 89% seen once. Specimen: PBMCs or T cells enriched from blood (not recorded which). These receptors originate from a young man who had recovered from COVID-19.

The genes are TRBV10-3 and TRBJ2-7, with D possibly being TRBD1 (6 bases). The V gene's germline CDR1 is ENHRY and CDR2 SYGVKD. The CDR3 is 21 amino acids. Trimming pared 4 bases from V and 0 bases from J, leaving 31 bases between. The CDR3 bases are TGTGCCATCAGTGGTGCGATAGGGGTCAATAAAATCAGAGGGGGCTCCTACGAGCAGTACTTC. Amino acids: CAISGAIGVNKIRGGSYEQYF.

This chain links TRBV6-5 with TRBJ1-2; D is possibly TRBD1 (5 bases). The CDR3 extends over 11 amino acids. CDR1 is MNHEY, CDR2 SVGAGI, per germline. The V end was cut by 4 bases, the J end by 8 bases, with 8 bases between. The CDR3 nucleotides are TGTGCCAGCAGTTCCCAGGGCGGCTACACCTTC. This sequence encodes CASSSQGGYTF.

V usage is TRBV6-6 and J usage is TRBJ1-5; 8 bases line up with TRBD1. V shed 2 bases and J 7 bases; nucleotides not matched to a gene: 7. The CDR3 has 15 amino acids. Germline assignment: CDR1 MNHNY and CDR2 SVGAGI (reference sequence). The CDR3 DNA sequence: TGTGCCAGCAGTTACATACAGGGGGGTAGCCAGCCCCAGCATTTT. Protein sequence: CASSYIQGGSQPQHF.

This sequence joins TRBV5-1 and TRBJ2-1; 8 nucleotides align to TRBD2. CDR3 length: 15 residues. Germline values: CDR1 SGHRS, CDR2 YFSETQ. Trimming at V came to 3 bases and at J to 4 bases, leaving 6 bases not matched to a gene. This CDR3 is CASSSLAEAYNEQFF. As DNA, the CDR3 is TGCGCCAGCAGCTCACTAGCGGAGGCGTACAATGAGCAGTTCTTC.

In DNA, the CDR3 is TGTGCCATAGGGTCTGGGGCCCTCAATCAGCCCCAGCATTTT. Amino acid sequence: CAIGSGALNQPQHF. The rearrangement links TRBV28 to TRBJ1-5; D is perhaps TRBD1 (5 bases). The V gene's germline CDR1 is MDHEN and CDR2 SYDVKM. V lost 10 bases, J lost 3 bases, and 16 bases lay in between. This CDR3 is 14 amino acids long.

The CDR3, as DNA: TGTGCCAGCAGCTCAGGACAGGGAGGGGAGACCCAGTACTTC. It is translated as CASSSGQGGETQYF. V is TRBV11-3 and J is TRBJ2-5; TRBD1 might be the D (8 bases). The V gene lost 4 bases and the J gene lost 5 bases, with 14 bases spanning the gap. This CDR3 spans 14 amino acids. CDR1 is SGHNT and CDR2 is YENEEA in the germline V gene.

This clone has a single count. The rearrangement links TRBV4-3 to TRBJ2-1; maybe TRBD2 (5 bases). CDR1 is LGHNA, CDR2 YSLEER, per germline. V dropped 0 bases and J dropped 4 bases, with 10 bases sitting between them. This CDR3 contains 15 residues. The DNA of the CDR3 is TGCGCCAGCAGCCAAGATCGGCGAGGGTACAATGAGCAGTTCTTC. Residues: CASSQDRRGYNEQFF.

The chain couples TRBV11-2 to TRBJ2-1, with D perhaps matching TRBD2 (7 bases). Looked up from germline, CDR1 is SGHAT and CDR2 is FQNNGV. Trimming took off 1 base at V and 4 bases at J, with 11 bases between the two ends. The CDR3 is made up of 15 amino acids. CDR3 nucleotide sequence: TGTGCCAGCAGCTTAGGAGGGGGAGGGTACAATGAGCAGTTCTTC. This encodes CASSLGGGGYNEQFF. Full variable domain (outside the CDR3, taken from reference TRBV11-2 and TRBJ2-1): EAGVAQSPRYKIIEKRQSVAFWCNPISGHATLYWYQQILGQGPKLLIQFQNNGVVDDSQLPKDRFSAERLKGVDSTLKIQPAKLEDSAVYLCASSLGGGGYNEQFFGPGTRLTVL.

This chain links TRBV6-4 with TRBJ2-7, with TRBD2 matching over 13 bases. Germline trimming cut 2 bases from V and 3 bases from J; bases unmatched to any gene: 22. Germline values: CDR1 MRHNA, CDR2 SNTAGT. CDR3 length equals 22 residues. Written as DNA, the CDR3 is TGTGCCAGCAGTGACCTGGGACGCCTGGGGACTAGCGGGATGAGGACCCACTACGAGCAGTACTTC. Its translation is CASSDLGRLGTSGMRTHYEQYF.

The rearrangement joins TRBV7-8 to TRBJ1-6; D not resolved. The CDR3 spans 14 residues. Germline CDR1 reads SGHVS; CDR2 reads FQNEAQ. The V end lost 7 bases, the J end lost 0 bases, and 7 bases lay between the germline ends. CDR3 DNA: TGTGCCAGCACACTGAGCTCCTATAATTCACCCCTCCACTTT. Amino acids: CASTLSSYNSPLHF. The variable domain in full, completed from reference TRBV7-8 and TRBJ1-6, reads GAGVSQSPRYKVAKRGQDVALRCDPISGHVSLFWYQQALGQGPEFLTYFQNEAQLDKSGLPSDRFFAERPEGSVSTLKIQRTQQEDSAVYLCASTLSSYNSPLHFGNGTRLTVT.

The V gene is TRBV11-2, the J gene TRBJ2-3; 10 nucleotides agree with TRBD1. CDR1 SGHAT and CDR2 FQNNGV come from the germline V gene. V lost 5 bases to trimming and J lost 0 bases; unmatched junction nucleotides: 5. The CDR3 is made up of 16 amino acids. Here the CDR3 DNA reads TGTGCCAGCAGCCCTTGGGACAGGGGAAGCACAGATACGCAGTATTTT. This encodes CASSPWDRGSTDTQYF.

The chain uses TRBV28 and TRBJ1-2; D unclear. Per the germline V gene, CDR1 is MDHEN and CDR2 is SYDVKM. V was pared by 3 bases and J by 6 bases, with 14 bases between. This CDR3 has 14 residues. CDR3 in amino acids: CASSLGGGPHGYTF. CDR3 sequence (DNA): TGTGCCAGCAGTTTGGGAGGAGGGCCCCATGGCTACACCTTC.

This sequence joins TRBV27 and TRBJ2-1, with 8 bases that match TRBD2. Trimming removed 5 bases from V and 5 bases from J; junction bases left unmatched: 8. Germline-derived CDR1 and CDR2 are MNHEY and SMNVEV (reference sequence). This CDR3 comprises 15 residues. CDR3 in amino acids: CASSPRLLADNEQFF. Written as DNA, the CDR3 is TGTGCCAGCAGTCCCCGGCTACTAGCGGACAATGAGCAGTTCTTC.

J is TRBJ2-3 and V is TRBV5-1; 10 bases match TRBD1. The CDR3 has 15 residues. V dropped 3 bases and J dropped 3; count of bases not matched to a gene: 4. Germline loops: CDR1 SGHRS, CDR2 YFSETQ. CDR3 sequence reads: CASSSGQGGTDTQYF. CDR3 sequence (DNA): TGCGCCAGCAGCTCAGGACAGGGGGGGACAGATACGCAGTATTTT. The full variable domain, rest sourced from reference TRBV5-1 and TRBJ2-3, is KAGVTQTPRYLIKTRGQQVTLSCSPISGHRSVSWYQQTPGQGLQFLFEYFSETQRNKGNFPGRFSGRQFSNSRSEMNVSTLELGDSALYLCASSSGQGGTDTQYFGPGTRLTVL.

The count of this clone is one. CDR3 nucleotides: TGTGCCAGCCGCCCCCTAACCGCCCTCAATGAGCAGTTCTTC. Protein product: CASRPLTALNEQFF. The genes are TRBV9 and TRBJ2-1; no firm D call. V dropped 7 bases and J dropped 6 bases, with 17 bases sitting between them. CDR1 and CDR2 from the germline V gene are SGDLS and YYNGEE. The CDR3 spans 14 residues.

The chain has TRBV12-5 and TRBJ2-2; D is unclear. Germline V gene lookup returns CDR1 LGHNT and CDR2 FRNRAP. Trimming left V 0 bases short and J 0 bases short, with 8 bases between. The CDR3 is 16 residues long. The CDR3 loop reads CASGLVLTANTGELFF. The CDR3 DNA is TGTGCTAGTGGTTTGGTACTCACTGCGAACACCGGGGAGCTGTTTTTT.

The CDR3 loop is CASSLEGTGFHGYTF. CDR3 coding DNA: TGCGCCAGCAGCTTGGAAGGGACAGGGTTCCATGGCTACACCTTC. The gene calls are TRBV5-1 and TRBJ1-2; 9 nucleotides align to TRBD1. This CDR3 has 15 residues. Germline-derived CDR1 and CDR2 are SGHRS and YFSETQ. V lost 0 bases, J lost 6 bases, and 6 bases stayed unmatched.

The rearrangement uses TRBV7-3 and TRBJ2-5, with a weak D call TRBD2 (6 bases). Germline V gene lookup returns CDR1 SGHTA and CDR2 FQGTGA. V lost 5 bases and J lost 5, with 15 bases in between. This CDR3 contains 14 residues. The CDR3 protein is CASSPGTFRETQYF. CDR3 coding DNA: TGTGCCAGCAGCCCAGGGACTTTTCGGGAGACCCAGTACTTC.

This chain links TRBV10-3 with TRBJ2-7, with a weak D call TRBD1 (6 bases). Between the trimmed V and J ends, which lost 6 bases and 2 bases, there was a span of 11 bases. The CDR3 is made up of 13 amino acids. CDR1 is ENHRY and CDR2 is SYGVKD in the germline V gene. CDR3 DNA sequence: TGTGCCATCAGGGATAACAGGGCCTACGAGCAGTACTTC. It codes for CAIRDNRAYEQYF.

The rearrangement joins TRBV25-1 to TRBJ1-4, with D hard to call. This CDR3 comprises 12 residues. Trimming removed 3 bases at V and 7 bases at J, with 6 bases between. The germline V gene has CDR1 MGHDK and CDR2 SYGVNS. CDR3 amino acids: CASSDFGEKLFF. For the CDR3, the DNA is TGTGCCAGCAGTGATTTCGGTGAAAAACTGTTTTTT.

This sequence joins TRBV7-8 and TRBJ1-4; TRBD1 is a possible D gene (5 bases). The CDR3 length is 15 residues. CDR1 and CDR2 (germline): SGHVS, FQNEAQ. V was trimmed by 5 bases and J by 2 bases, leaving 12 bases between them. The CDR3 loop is CASSARVLTNEKLFF. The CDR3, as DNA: TGTGCCAGCAGCGCCAGGGTTTTGACTAATGAAAAACTGTTTTTT.

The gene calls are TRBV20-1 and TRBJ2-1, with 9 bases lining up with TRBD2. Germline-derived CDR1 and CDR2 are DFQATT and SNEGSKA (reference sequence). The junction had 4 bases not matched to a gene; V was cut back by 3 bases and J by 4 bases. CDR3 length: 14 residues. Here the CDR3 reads CSASSTSGYNEQFF. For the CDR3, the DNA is TGCAGTGCTAGTTCGACTAGCGGTTACAATGAGCAGTTCTTC.

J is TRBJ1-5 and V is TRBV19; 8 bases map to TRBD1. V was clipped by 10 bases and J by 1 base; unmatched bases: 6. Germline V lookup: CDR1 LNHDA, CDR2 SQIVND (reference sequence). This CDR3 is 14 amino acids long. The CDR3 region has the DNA TGTGCCACCGCGGACAGGGAAAGCAATCAGCCCCAGCATTTT. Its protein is CATADRESNQPQHF.

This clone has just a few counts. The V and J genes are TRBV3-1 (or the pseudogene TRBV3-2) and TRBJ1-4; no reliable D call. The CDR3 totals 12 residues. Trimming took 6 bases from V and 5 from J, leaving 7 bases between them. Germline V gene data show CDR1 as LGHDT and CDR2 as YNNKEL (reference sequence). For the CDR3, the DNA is TGTGCCAGCAGTAGAAACAATGAAAAACTGTTTTTT. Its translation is CASSRNNEKLFF.

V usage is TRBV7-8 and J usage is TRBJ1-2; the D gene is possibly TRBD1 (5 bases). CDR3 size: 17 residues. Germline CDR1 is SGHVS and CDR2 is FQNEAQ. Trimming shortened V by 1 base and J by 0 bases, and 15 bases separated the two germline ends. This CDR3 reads CASSLVSGPLSNYGYTF. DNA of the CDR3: TGTGCCAGCAGCTTAGTTTCAGGGCCACTATCTAACTATGGCTACACCTTC. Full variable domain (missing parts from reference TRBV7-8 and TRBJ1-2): GAGVSQSPRYKVAKRGQDVALRCDPISGHVSLFWYQQALGQGPEFLTYFQNEAQLDKSGLPSDRFFAERPEGSVSTLKIQRTQQEDSAVYLCASSLVSGPLSNYGYTFGSGTRLTVV.

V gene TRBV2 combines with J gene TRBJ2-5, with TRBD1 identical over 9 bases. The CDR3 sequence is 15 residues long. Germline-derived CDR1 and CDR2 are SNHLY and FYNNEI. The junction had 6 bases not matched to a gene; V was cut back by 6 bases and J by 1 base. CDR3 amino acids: CASSRGQGPQETQYF. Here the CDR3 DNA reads TGTGCCAGCAGCCGAGGACAGGGGCCCCAAGAGACCCAGTACTTC.

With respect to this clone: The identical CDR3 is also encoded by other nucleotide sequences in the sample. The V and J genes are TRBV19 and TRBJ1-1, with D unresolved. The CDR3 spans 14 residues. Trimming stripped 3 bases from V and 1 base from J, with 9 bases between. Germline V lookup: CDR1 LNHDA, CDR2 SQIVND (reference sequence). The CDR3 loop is CASSIARGNTEAFF. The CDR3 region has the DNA TGTGCCAGTAGTATTGCCCGGGGGAACACTGAAGCTTTCTTT.

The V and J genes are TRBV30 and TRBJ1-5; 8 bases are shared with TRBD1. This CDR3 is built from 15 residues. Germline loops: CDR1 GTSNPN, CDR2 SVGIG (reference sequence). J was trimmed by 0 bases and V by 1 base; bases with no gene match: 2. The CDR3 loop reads CAWSAGGYSNQPQHF. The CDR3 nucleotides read TGTGCCTGGAGTGCAGGGGGCTATAGCAATCAGCCCCAGCATTTT.

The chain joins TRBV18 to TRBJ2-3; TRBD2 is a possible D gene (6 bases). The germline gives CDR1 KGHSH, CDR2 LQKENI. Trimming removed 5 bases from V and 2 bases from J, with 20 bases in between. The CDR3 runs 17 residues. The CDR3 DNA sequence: TGTGCCAGCTCAAGGTTCGTAGCGCGGGACCCCACAGATACGCAGTATTTT. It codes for CASSRFVARDPTDTQYF.

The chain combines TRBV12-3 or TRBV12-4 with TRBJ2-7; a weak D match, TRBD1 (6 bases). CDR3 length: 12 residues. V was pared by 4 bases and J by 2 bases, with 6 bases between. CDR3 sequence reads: CASSWGPYEQYF. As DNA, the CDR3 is TGTGCCAGCAGTTGGGGGCCCTACGAGCAGTACTTC.